Each of the 20 T cell receptor beta chains below was sequenced from the same sample in a study of blood T cell repertoires in COVID-19. Assay used: immunoSEQ multiplex PCR; TCRdb lists only in-frame clones, some missing. The table has more than 95,000 clones, roughly 80% seen once. Sample: peripheral blood. Receptors originate from a man aged 70 or older with acute or convalescent COVID-19.

The V and J genes are TRBV4-2 and TRBJ1-2; D remains ambiguous. Germline lookup yields CDR1 LGHNA and CDR2 YNFKEQ. V was clipped by 0 bases and J by 5 bases, with 7 bases between them. The CDR3 sequence is 13 residues long. The CDR3 region is CASSQEQMYGYTF. CDR3 nucleotides: TGTGCCAGCAGCCAAGAACAGATGTATGGCTACACCTTC.

This clone was observed a few times. CDR3 loop: CASSVVGTSDYNEQFF. CDR3 sequence (DNA): TGTGCCAGCAGCGTAGTAGGGACTAGCGACTACAATGAGCAGTTCTTC. V and J are TRBV9 and TRBJ2-1; 10 bases match TRBD2. The V gene end was trimmed by 0 bases and the J gene end by 3 bases; junction bases not matched to a gene: 3. The germline gives CDR1 SGDLS, CDR2 YYNGEE. The CDR3 spans 16 residues.

The rearrangement joins TRBV5-6 to TRBJ2-1; D gene unclear. The CDR3 spans 15 residues. V lost 0 bases to trimming and J lost 0 bases, with 7 bases between them. Germline values: CDR1 SGHDT, CDR2 YYEEEE. The CDR3 region has the DNA TGTGCCAGCAGCTTGGATCCATTCTCCTACAATGAGCAGTTCTTC. Its translation: CASSLDPFSYNEQFF.

This sequence joins TRBV19 and TRBJ2-7; D call uncertain. The germline V and J ends were trimmed by 4 bases and 2 bases, with 12 bases remaining between them. The length of the CDR3 is 14 residues. From germline, CDR1 is LNHDA and CDR2 SQIVND (reference sequence). CDR3 nucleotides: TGTGCCAGTAGTAACTCTCCAGGCACCTACGAGCAGTACTTC. It specifies CASSNSPGTYEQYF.

The genes are TRBV9 and TRBJ2-5, with a tentative D call TRBD1 (6 bases). The V gene lost 0 bases and the J gene lost 4 bases, with 13 bases spanning the gap. Germline CDR1 is SGDLS and CDR2 is YYNGEE. The CDR3 has 15 amino acids. Here the CDR3 DNA reads TGTGCCAGCAGCGTAGATCGGGGCAGGGGAGAGACCCAGTACTTC. Encoded protein: CASSVDRGRGETQYF.

J is TRBJ1-5 and V is TRBV27; the match to TRBD1 covers 8 bases. Germline V CDR1 and CDR2: MNHEY, SMNVEV (reference sequence). There are 18 residues in the CDR3. J gave up 0 bases and V 10 bases, and 17 bases lay outside the gene matches. As DNA, the CDR3 is TGTGCCACCATCGAAAAGACAGGGGTTGGTTATAGCAATCAGCCCCAGCATTTT. Its protein is CATIEKTGVGYSNQPQHF.

The chain is built from TRBV19 and TRBJ2-3; 12 bases match TRBD2. V lost 4 bases to trimming and J lost 5 bases; unmatched junction nucleotides: 4. Germline CDR1 LNHDA, CDR2 SQIVND (reference sequence). The CDR3 contains 15 residues. The CDR3 DNA reads TGTGCCAGTAGTACGAGACTAGCGGGAGTAGATACGCAGTATTTT. It specifies CASSTRLAGVDTQYF.

The gene calls are TRBV7-2 and TRBJ2-7; D possibly corresponds to TRBD1 (6 bases). V lost 2 bases and J 3 bases, leaving 11 bases between the germline ends. The germline gives CDR1 SGHTA, CDR2 FQGNSA. The CDR3 consists of 14 residues. The CDR3 coding sequence is TGTGCCAGCAGCTTATCGTGGACAGACTACGAGCAGTACTTC. Amino acid sequence: CASSLSWTDYEQYF.

The chain is built from TRBV2 and TRBJ1-5, with 10 bases that match TRBD1. J lost 11 bases, V lost 1 base, and 5 bases had no gene match. In germline, CDR1 is SNHLY, CDR2 FYNNEI. The CDR3 length is 14 residues. In DNA form, the CDR3 reads TGTGCCAGCAGTGAAGAAGGAGGGACAGGGGCCCAGCATTTT. It is translated as CASSEEGGTGAQHF.

This clone has just a few counts. This sequence joins TRBV12-3 or TRBV12-4 and TRBJ1-2; 7 bases agree with TRBD1. The CDR3 runs 13 residues. V lost 5 bases and J lost 2; bases outside the gene matches: 2. The CDR3 sequence is CASSPQGNYGYTF. As DNA, the CDR3 is TGTGCCAGCAGTCCACAGGGGAACTATGGCTACACCTTC.

The chain joins TRBV5-1 to TRBJ2-3; 8 positions agree with TRBD2. Germline V CDR1 and CDR2: SGHRS, YFSETQ. The CDR3 consists of 16 residues. The V segment lost 0 bases and the J segment 3 bases; nucleotides outside the gene matches: 6. CDR3 nucleotide sequence: TGCGCCAGCAGCTTGGAAGGACTAGCTGTGACAGATACGCAGTATTTT. Protein sequence: CASSLEGLAVTDTQYF. The full variable domain, rest sourced from reference TRBV5-1 and TRBJ2-3, is KAGVTQTPRYLIKTRGQQVTLSCSPISGHRSVSWYQQTPGQGLQFLFEYFSETQRNKGNFPGRFSGRQFSNSRSEMNVSTLELGDSALYLCASSLEGLAVTDTQYFGPGTRLTVL.

The chain recombines TRBV7-2 with TRBJ2-7; D gene unclear. Germline V lookup: CDR1 SGHTA, CDR2 FQGNSA. The V end was cut by 4 bases, the J end by 5 bases, with 12 bases between. CDR3 length equals 13 residues. CDR3: CASSSSSIDEQYF. CDR3 coding DNA: TGTGCCAGCAGCTCGTCCTCGATAGACGAGCAGTACTTC.

The chain has TRBV28 and TRBJ1-1; a weak D match, TRBD1 (5 bases). Germline V gene sequence: CDR1 MDHEN, CDR2 SYDVKM. The germline V and J ends were trimmed by 5 bases and 6 bases, with 16 bases remaining between them. CDR3 size: 14 residues. In DNA, the CDR3 is TGTGCCAGCAGTCCTCGGGGGGGGTTGGCTGAAGCTTTCTTT. Translating gives CASSPRGGLAEAFF. Combining the CDR3 with reference TRBV28 and TRBJ1-1 gives the whole variable domain DVKVTQSSRYLVKRTGEKVFLECVQDMDHENMFWYRQDPGLGLRLIYFSYDVKMKEKGDIPEGYSVSREKKERFSLILESASTNQTSMYLCASSPRGGLAEAFFGQGTRLTVV.

The V call is TRBV6-5, the J call TRBJ1-5; unclear D gene. V lost 4 bases and J lost 4, with 8 bases in between. The CDR3 consists of 13 residues. The germline V gene has CDR1 MNHEY and CDR2 SVGAGI. CDR3 coding DNA: TGTGCCAGCAGTTCAACAGAAAATCAGCCCCAGCATTTT. Amino acids: CASSSTENQPQHF.

V usage is TRBV16 and J usage is TRBJ1-4; D unresolved. From germline, CDR1 is KGHSY and CDR2 FQNENV. Trimming stripped 5 bases from V and 0 bases from J, with 19 bases between. The CDR3 is 18 amino acids. The DNA of the CDR3 is TGTGCCAGCAGCGGCACGCTGTGGGGAGTTGCAACTAATGAAAAACTGTTTTTT. Translation: CASSGTLWGVATNEKLFF.

The chain combines TRBV5-1 with TRBJ1-1, with 10 bases identical to TRBD1. The CDR3 consists of 16 residues. The germline gives CDR1 SGHRS, CDR2 YFSETQ. V lost 4 bases, J lost 1 base, and 7 bases stayed unmatched. The CDR3 loop is CASSVTGGQGNTEAFF. CDR3 coding DNA: TGCGCCAGCAGCGTGACAGGGGGCCAGGGGAACACTGAAGCTTTCTTT.

The rearrangement joins TRBV7-3 to TRBJ2-2; 7 nucleotides align to TRBD1. Germline V CDR1 and CDR2: SGHTA, FQGTGA. The V gene end was trimmed by 5 bases and the J gene end by 0 bases; junction bases not matched to a gene: 6. The CDR3 contains 16 residues. The CDR3 reads CASSIDRASNTGELFF. CDR3 in DNA: TGTGCCAGCAGCATAGACAGGGCCTCGAACACCGGGGAGCTGTTTTTT.

This clone was counted between two and nine times. The chain couples TRBV16 to TRBJ2-1; TRBD1 aligns across 7 bases. CDR1 KGHSY and CDR2 FQNENV come from the germline V gene. This CDR3 is built from 14 residues. After removal of 3 bases from V and 9 bases from J, the junction contained 8 bases not matched to a gene. CDR3 nucleotide sequence: TGTGCCAGCAGCCAGATAACAGGGGAAGGTGAGCAGTTCTTC. The encoded protein is CASSQITGEGEQFF.

The V gene is TRBV3-1 (or the pseudogene TRBV3-2), the J gene TRBJ2-1, with D perhaps matching TRBD1 (5 bases). This CDR3 comprises 15 residues. Germline V gene lookup returns CDR1 LGHDT and CDR2 YNNKEL (reference sequence). Trimming stripped 0 bases from V and 9 bases from J, with 15 bases between. CDR3 loop: CASSQDLYGRAEQFF. The CDR3 region has the DNA TGTGCCAGCAGCCAAGATCTCTATGGCAGGGCTGAGCAGTTCTTC.

This CDR3 reads CSVERNTEAFF. DNA of the CDR3: TGCAGCGTTGAACGGAACACTGAAGCTTTCTTT. The chain has TRBV29-1 and TRBJ1-1; D is ambiguous. V shed 2 bases and J shed 1 base, with 2 bases lying between them. There are 11 residues in the CDR3. Germline lookup yields CDR1 SQVTM and CDR2 ANQGSEA. The complete variable domain, with remaining parts taken from reference TRBV29-1 and TRBJ1-1, reads SAVISQKPSRDICQRGTSLTIQCQVDSQVTMMFWYRQQPGQSLTLIATANQGSEATYESGFVIDKFPISRPNLTFSTLTVSNMSPEDSSIYLCSVERNTEAFFGQGTRLTVV.